A single T cell receptor beta chain is shown here with its context. Its antigen is unknown. These data come from a study of T-cell reconstitution after alpha-beta-depleted transplantation in children. The CDR3 runs to 16 residues. After removal of 3 bases from V and 3 bases from J, the junction contained 6 bases not matched to a gene. Study-level findings and limits: Surviving thymic progenitors and recipient T cells were the source of high TCRbeta diversity at day 60 in some patients. Newly generated T cells supplied most T-cell counts and diversity one year post-transplant. Alpha-beta T cells about two months after transplant reportedly derived from several hundred expanded graft clones.

The TCRbeta library incorporated unique molecular identifiers. TCRdb redid the calling of the PCR reads with MiXCR, one entry per CDR3 protein. The sample consists of about 830,000 distinct CDR3 sequences, 16% of them appearing once. The chain has TRBV12-3 or TRBV12-4 and TRBJ2-7, with 12 bases identical to TRBD2. This specimen was PBMCs, mostly from graft donor cells, taken 360 days after TCRalphabeta/CD19-depleted stem cell transplant. The TCR sequence derives from a male patient aged 5 to 17 who had a stem cell transplant for acute lymphoblastic leukemia, so the T cells may come from the graft donor. The CDR3, as DNA: TGTGCCAGCAGTTTCCGGACTAGCGGGATTCTCTACGAGCAGTACTTC. It specifies CASSFRTSGILYEQYF.